These T cell receptor beta chains were read from a single sample in a study of T cells expressing NK-cell markers. Each CDR3 protein gets one entry in TCRdb, which reprocessed the 5' RACE reads and gives no DNA. Its table records about 160,000 distinct CDR3 sequences. The sample comprised blood T cells: a sorted CD56 or NKG2C T cell subset, CD4+ or CD8+ T cells, or bulk PBMC T cells (not recorded which). These receptors were taken from a man between 18 and 69 years old in good health. The CDR3 runs from the conserved cysteine through the conserved F or W. The order of the fields is V gene, J gene, CDR3 protein.

TRBV9,TRBJ2-1,CASSVAKGGAYNEQFF
TRBV7-8,TRBJ1-5,CASSLGDRVNQPQHF
TRBV2,TRBJ2-1,CASSPIDRLLSNEQFF
TRBV19,TRBJ2-7,CASSPSAGGSYEQYF
TRBV12-3/TRBV12-4,TRBJ2-1,CASSRPGGGHSNEQFF
TRBV6-6,TRBJ1-1,CANADGMNTEAFF
TRBV6-1,TRBJ2-2,CASNPSYTGELFF
TRBV5-1,TRBJ1-4,CASSLGPAINEKLFF
TRBV3-1,TRBJ2-7,CASSQERRASAREQYF
TRBV27,TRBJ2-3,CASSSLAGGPTDTQYF
TRBV20-1,TRBJ2-5,CSAGLGQVLGETQYF
TRBV19,TRBJ2-7,CASSIDVTGHEQYF
TRBV6-2/TRBV6-3,TRBJ1-5,CASRVYVNQPQHF
TRBV6-1,TRBJ2-1,CASSESGSRSYNEQFF
TRBV29-1,TRBJ2-7,CSVASAGHHYEQYF
TRBV6-1,TRBJ2-7,CASSDIGINEQYF
TRBV6-1,TRBJ2-2,CASSLRILTETTNTGELFF
TRBV20-1,TRBJ2-4,CSASVAGLKNIQYF
TRBV20-1,TRBJ2-3,CSVDWGSTDTQYF
TRBV7-9,TRBJ2-1,CASSLIGTGANYNEQFF
TRBV27,TRBJ2-5,CASRHAPGLVQETQYF
TRBV7-9,TRBJ1-1,CASSSGRGEAFF
TRBV30,TRBJ2-5,CAWGLSETQYF
TRBV19,TRBJ2-6,CASSTHGGPLGSGANVLTF
TRBV5-1,TRBJ1-6,CASRETGDNSPLHF
TRBV7-9,TRBJ2-1,CASSSGDRGGNEQFF
TRBV27,TRBJ1-1,CASSLLMPTGTNTEAFF
TRBV12-3/TRBV12-4,TRBJ1-2,CASSWRDEAIYGYTF
TRBV25-1,TRBJ1-2,CASSDPLDKLDGYTF
TRBV19,TRBJ2-1,CASSISSGPYNEQFF
TRBV12-3/TRBV12-4,TRBJ2-5,CASSPQRDIQETQYF
TRBV7-2,TRBJ2-1,CASSLGGGSEQFF
TRBV28,TRBJ2-1,CASSFAGVGNEQFF
TRBV4-1,TRBJ2-1,CASSSPQGAYNEQFF
TRBV2,TRBJ1-1,CASRWDLGEMNTEAFF